These 26 T cell receptor beta chains originate from one sample sequenced in a study of radiation and T cells in renal cell carcinoma. Time point defined: blood 4 weeks post-SBRT, at nephrectomy. Treatment reported: 15 Gy SBRT to primary tumor, nephrectomy 4 weeks later. Clones were sequenced by immunoSEQ multiplex PCR, and TCRdb holds only the in-frame ones, with some missing. The repertoire has around 170,000 clones, about 85% of them found once; the top ten carry approximately 10%. This specimen consisted of blood, obtained from a patient whose treatment included radiotherapy and nephrectomy. The receptors derive from a woman aged 50 to 60 with renal cell carcinoma.

In nucleotides, the CDR3 is TGTGCCAGCACATCGACAGGGGGCGTCTATGGCTACACCTTC. Protein product: CASTSTGGVYGYTF. This chain uses TRBV28 with TRBJ1-2; 10 bases are a match to TRBD1. This CDR3 has 14 amino acids. The germline gives CDR1 MDHEN, CDR2 SYDVKM. Trimming took 7 bases from V and 4 from J; bases not matched to a gene: 6.

The rearrangement links TRBV18 to TRBJ2-7, with D perhaps TRBD1 (6 bases). Trimming removed 2 bases at V and 4 bases at J, with 12 bases between. There are 14 residues in the CDR3. CDR1 is KGHSH, CDR2 LQKENI, per germline. CDR3: CASSPAQGSYEQYF. The CDR3 DNA reads TGTGCCAGCTCACCAGCACAGGGTTCTTACGAGCAGTACTTC. The variable domain in full, completed from reference TRBV18 and TRBJ2-7, reads NAGVMQNPRHLVRRRGQEARLRCSPMKGHSHVYWYRQLPEEGLKFMVYLQKENIIDESGMPKERFSAEFPKEGPSILRIQQVVRGDSAAYFCASSPAQGSYEQYFGPGTRLTVT.

The V and J genes are TRBV2 and TRBJ1-2, with a possible D match to TRBD1 (6 bases). Trimming shortened V by 6 bases and J by 5 bases, and 10 bases separated the two germline ends. CDR1 is SNHLY, CDR2 FYNNEI, per germline. This CDR3 spans 12 amino acids. The CDR3 protein is CASRRTVYGYTF. For the CDR3, the DNA is TGTGCCAGCAGGCGGACAGTATATGGCTACACCTTC.

The genes are TRBV6-5 and TRBJ1-6; D not certain. Germline assignment: CDR1 MNHEY and CDR2 SVGAGI. With 2 bases removed from V and 7 bases from J, the gap between germline ends came to 12 bases. The CDR3 runs 15 residues. The chain's CDR3 is CASSYGIGNNSPLHF. CDR3 sequence (DNA): TGTGCCAGCAGTTACGGGATAGGAAACAATTCACCCCTCCACTTT.

The rearrangement uses TRBV6-5 and TRBJ1-3; 8 nucleotides line up with TRBD1. Germline V CDR1 and CDR2: MNHEY, SVGAGI. The CDR3 consists of 15 residues. Unmatched junction bases numbered 10, after V lost 8 bases and J lost 4 bases. The CDR3 nucleotides are TGTGCCAGCCATTCAACAGGGGGAGGAGGAAACACCATATATTTT. Its translation: CASHSTGGGGNTIYF.

This chain joins TRBV6-5 and TRBJ2-5; no firm D call. The CDR3 is 13 residues long. V shed 2 bases and J shed 2 bases, with 6 bases lying between them. The germline CDR1 and CDR2 sequences are MNHEY and SVGAGI. This CDR3 is CASSYGQQETQYF. DNA for the CDR3: TGTGCCAGCAGTTACGGTCAGCAAGAGACCCAGTACTTC.

In this sample, this clone turned up once. V and J are TRBV5-1 and TRBJ2-7; 9 bases map to TRBD2. Germline V gives CDR1 SGHRS, CDR2 YFSETQ. V lost 3 bases, J lost 5 bases, and 15 bases stayed unmatched. This CDR3 has 17 residues. The CDR3 coding sequence is TGCGCCAGCAGCTCCACTACTCCGGGACTAGCCCCAAACGAGCAGTACTTC. Residues: CASSSTTPGLAPNEQYF.

This chain connects TRBV29-1 to TRBJ1-1, with TRBD1 matching over 9 bases. Germline V CDR1 and CDR2: SQVTM, ANQGSEA. Unmatched junction bases numbered 1, after V lost 5 bases and J lost 0 bases. The CDR3 has 13 amino acids. In DNA form, the CDR3 reads TGCAGCGTTTGGACAGGGGTGAACACTGAAGCTTTCTTT. Translated: CSVWTGVNTEAFF.

In this sample, this clone turned up once. The chain recombines TRBV5-1 with TRBJ2-2; D uncertain. Between the trimmed V and J ends, which lost 0 bases and 0 bases, there was a span of 9 bases. This CDR3 contains 16 residues. Germline CDR1 reads SGHRS; CDR2 reads YFSETQ. DNA of the CDR3: TGCGCCAGCAGCTTGGGTACGCACGCGAACACCGGGGAGCTGTTTTTT. Translated: CASSLGTHANTGELFF. Together with reference TRBV5-1 and TRBJ2-2, the CDR3 gives the full variable domain: KAGVTQTPRYLIKTRGQQVTLSCSPISGHRSVSWYQQTPGQGLQFLFEYFSETQRNKGNFPGRFSGRQFSNSRSEMNVSTLELGDSALYLCASSLGTHANTGELFFGEGSRLTVL.

The V gene is TRBV30, the J gene TRBJ1-1, with unresolved D. Trimming stripped 3 bases from V and 0 bases from J, with 17 bases between. Germline CDR1 GTSNPN, CDR2 SVGIG (reference sequence). This CDR3 region has 16 residues. CDR3 sequence (DNA): TGTGCCTGGAGCCTTCCGGTGTCCTTCGTGAACACTGAAGCTTTCTTT. The encoded protein is CAWSLPVSFVNTEAFF.

This clone was observed once. The rearrangement links TRBV7-9 to TRBJ2-1; D is uncertain. This CDR3 has 15 amino acids. CDR1 and CDR2 (germline): SEHNR, FQNEAQ (reference sequence). V shed 3 bases and J shed 7 bases, with 16 bases lying between them. The DNA of the CDR3 is TGTGCCAGCAGCTTTGTCCCCGGTGAAGTAAATGAGCAGTTCTTC. Translation: CASSFVPGEVNEQFF.

This chain uses TRBV6-5 with TRBJ1-2; D remains unclear. Germline CDR1 and CDR2: MNHEY and SVGAGI. V was cut by 4 bases and J by 7 bases, with 13 bases left in between. This CDR3 region has 13 residues. The CDR3 DNA sequence: TGTGCCAGCAGTTCCATTCAAAGTTTTGGCTACACCTTC. Translating it yields CASSSIQSFGYTF.

This rearrangement joins TRBV5-1 to TRBJ1-4; no definite D call. CDR1 is SGHRS, CDR2 YFSETQ, per germline. V lost 5 bases to trimming and J lost 2 bases, with 4 bases between them. The CDR3 runs to 12 residues. The CDR3 protein is CASRVTNEKLFF. CDR3 sequence (DNA): TGCGCCAGCAGAGTTACTAATGAAAAACTGTTTTTT.

This clone is a singleton in its sample. The chain uses TRBV10-3 and TRBJ2-7; D gene uncertain. CDR1 is ENHRY, CDR2 SYGVKD, per germline. V was clipped by 4 bases and J by 0 bases, with 4 bases between them. This CDR3 region has 12 residues. CDR3 amino acids: CAISGGSYEQYF. The DNA for the CDR3 is TGTGCCATCAGTGGGGGCTCCTACGAGCAGTACTTC.

The sample holds one count of this clone. The CDR3 DNA follows: TGTGCCATCAGGTCCGGGGGGGCACACAATGAGCAGTTCTTC. It is translated as CAIRSGGAHNEQFF. The J gene is TRBJ2-1, the V gene TRBV10-3, with 8 positions matching TRBD2. Trimming cost V 6 bases and J 5 bases; bases outside gene matches: 6. The CDR3 is 14 residues long. The germline gives CDR1 ENHRY, CDR2 SYGVKD.

On this clone: Its ends do not fully match the called genes, so a read error is possible. The chain couples TRBV7-7 to TRBJ1-6, with D maybe TRBD1 (6 bases). The CDR3 has 17 residues. Germline assignment: CDR1 SSHAT and CDR2 FNYEAQ (reference sequence). The CDR3 bases are TGTGCTAGCAGGCGGAGGGGGGCAGGGAAGAGTAGTTCACCCCTCCACTTT. It encodes CASRRRGAGKSSSPLHF.

The chain links TRBV19 to TRBJ1-1; 10 bases fit TRBD1. CDR1 and CDR2 (germline): LNHDA, SQIVND (reference sequence). The CDR3 contains 15 residues. Germline trimming cut 10 bases from V and 6 bases from J; bases unmatched to any gene: 14. The CDR3: CATLRTGGMMAEAFF. The CDR3 DNA follows: TGTGCCACCCTCAGGACAGGGGGGATGATGGCTGAAGCTTTCTTT.

The V and J genes are TRBV9 and TRBJ1-3; no clear D gene. Germline V lookup: CDR1 SGDLS, CDR2 YYNGEE. The CDR3 runs 15 residues. Deletions cut 3 bases from V and 8 bases from J, with 18 bases between. The DNA of the CDR3 is TGTGCCAGCAGCGGAAGCGGGCCCAACTTTTACACCATATATTTT. Translated, it gives CASSGSGPNFYTIYF.

The chain is built from TRBV29-1 and TRBJ1-6; 8 bases are shared with TRBD1. V lost 6 bases, J lost 6 bases, and 4 bases stayed unmatched. CDR1 SQVTM and CDR2 ANQGSEA come from the germline V gene. This CDR3 contains 13 residues. This CDR3 reads CSVGTGGNSPLHF. The CDR3, as DNA: TGCAGCGTGGGGACAGGAGGTAATTCACCCCTCCACTTT.

This clone was seen only once. This chain's CDR3 is CASSLPGSNTGELFF. CDR3 bases: TGTGCCAGCAGCTTACCGGGGTCGAACACCGGGGAGCTGTTTTTT. The rearrangement uses TRBV11-2 and TRBJ2-2, with D possibly TRBD2 on 5 matching bases. In germline, CDR1 is SGHAT, CDR2 FQNNGV. Trimming removed 2 bases from V and 0 bases from J, with 7 bases in between. The CDR3 runs 15 residues.

This clone was observed a few times. This chain connects TRBV29-1 to TRBJ1-2; no reliable D call. From germline, CDR1 is SQVTM and CDR2 ANQGSEA. The CDR3 spans 11 residues. The V end lost 3 bases, the J end lost 1 base, and 3 bases lay between the germline ends. Here the CDR3 DNA reads TGCAGCGTTGACAGTAACTATGGCTACACCTTC. It yields the protein CSVDSNYGYTF.

This clone occurred a few times. The chain recombines TRBV7-3 with TRBJ1-1; tentative D call: TRBD1 (5 bases). V dropped 5 bases and J dropped 4 bases, with 11 bases sitting between them. The CDR3 runs to 13 residues. Germline CDR1 and CDR2: SGHTA and FQGTGA. The CDR3 reads CASSVPGGTEAFF. The CDR3 bases are TGTGCCAGCAGCGTACCGGGGGGCACTGAAGCTTTCTTT. The complete variable domain, with remaining parts taken from reference TRBV7-3 and TRBJ1-1, reads GAGVSQTPSNKVTEKGKYVELRCDPISGHTALYWYRQSLGQGPEFLIYFQGTGAADDSGLPNDRFFAVRPEGSVSTLKIQRTERGDSAVYLCASSVPGGTEAFFGQGTRLTVV.

The sample holds one count of this clone. The J gene is TRBJ1-4, the V gene TRBV19; 7 positions match TRBD1. This CDR3 has 14 amino acids. J lost 10 bases, V lost 0 bases, and 5 bases had no gene match. Germline CDR1 and CDR2: LNHDA and SQIVND (reference sequence). In nucleotides, the CDR3 is TGTGCCAGTAGTATAGATAGGGGGCATGGAAAACTGTTTTTT. Its protein is CASSIDRGHGKLFF. The full variable domain, rest sourced from reference TRBV19 and TRBJ1-4, is DGGITQSPKYLFRKEGQNVTLSCEQNLNHDAMYWYRQDPGQGLRLIYYSQIVNDFQKGDIAEGYSVSREKKESFPLTVTSAQKNPTAFYLCASSIDRGHGKLFFGSGTQLSVL.

The chain has TRBV5-1 and TRBJ1-1; 8 nucleotides line up with TRBD1. V dropped 5 bases and J dropped 8; count of bases not matched to a gene: 11. CDR3 length: 14 amino acids. Germline CDR1 reads SGHRS; CDR2 reads YFSETQ. The CDR3 DNA follows: TGCGCCAGCAGGGCGACAGGGGCGCGCTCCGAAGCTTTCTTT. This codes for CASRATGARSEAFF.

This chain connects TRBV9 to TRBJ1-1; D gene ambiguous. CDR1 is SGDLS and CDR2 is YYNGEE in the germline V gene. The ends were cut back, 5 bases at V and 4 bases at J, with 15 bases in the middle. This CDR3 contains 14 residues. The CDR3 loop is CASRGDLGPTEAFF. For the CDR3, the DNA is TGTGCCAGCAGGGGAGACCTCGGGCCCACTGAAGCTTTCTTT. Looking up the rest from reference TRBV9 and TRBJ1-1 gives the full variable domain: DSGVTQTPKHLITATGQRVTLRCSPRSGDLSVYWYQQSLDQGLQFLIQYYNGEERAKGNILERFSAQQFPDLHSELNLSSLELGDSALYFCASRGDLGPTEAFFGQGTRLTVV.

J is TRBJ2-7 and V is TRBV19, with TRBD1 matching 9 bases. The CDR3 contains 15 residues. Per germline, CDR1 LNHDA and CDR2 SQIVND (reference sequence). The V gene end was trimmed by 7 bases and the J gene end by 2 bases; junction bases not matched to a gene: 9. The CDR3 is CASTYRDREPYEQYF. The CDR3 region has the DNA TGTGCCAGTACCTACCGGGACAGGGAACCCTACGAGCAGTACTTC.